Below, 8 T cell receptor beta chains from the same sample are listed, as sequenced in a study of cytomegalovirus exposure and HLA in healthy donors. Researchers ran the PCR with 60 Vbeta and 13 Jbeta primers. Profiling relied on immunoSEQ multiplex PCR, and the TCRdb table lists in-frame clones only, not all of them. Altogether about 140,000 clones are present, around four fifths being singletons, with the ten largest covering approximately 2.7%. The sample taken for sequencing was PBMCs. All receptors come from a boy aged 2-15 years in good health and CMV-seronegative.

This chain connects TRBV5-5 to TRBJ1-2, with D possibly matching TRBD1 (6 bases). This CDR3 region has 14 residues. The germline gives CDR1 SGHKS, CDR2 YYEKEE (reference sequence). Trimming took off 5 bases at V and 4 bases at J, with 15 bases between the two ends. The CDR3 sequence is CASRRREGGYGYTF. The CDR3 bases are TGTGCCAGCAGACGAAGGGAGGGGGGCTATGGCTACACCTTC. Full variable domain (missing parts from reference TRBV5-5 and TRBJ1-2): DAGVTQSPTHLIKTRGQQVTLRCSPISGHKSVSWYQQVLGQGPQFIFQYYEKEERGRGNFPDRFSARQFPNYSSELNVNALLLGDSALYLCASRRREGGYGYTFGSGTRLTVV.

This chain uses TRBV6-1 with TRBJ1-5; D remains unclear. This CDR3 spans 14 amino acids. V lost 10 bases and J lost 0, with 13 bases in between. Germline lookup yields CDR1 MNHNS and CDR2 SASEGT. The CDR3: CATEQEYSNQPQHF. The CDR3 coding sequence is TGTGCCACCGAGCAGGAATATAGCAATCAGCCCCAGCATTTT.

The chain employs TRBV5-1 and TRBJ2-5; D is ambiguous. The J call may not be correct, given that the DNA end is closer to TRBJ2-7. Germline CDR1 reads SGHRS; CDR2 reads YFSETQ. The CDR3 totals 13 residues. CDR3 amino acids: CASSLTAPYEQYF. The CDR3 bases are TGCGCCAGCAGCTTGACAGCTCCCTACGAGCAGTACTTC.

This clone was seen more than once but under ten times. The chain recombines TRBV5-6 with TRBJ2-7; D might be TRBD1 (6 bases). The V and J ends lost 6 bases and 1 base respectively, with 14 bases between them. This CDR3 has 14 residues. Germline CDR1 is SGHDT and CDR2 is YYEEEE. The CDR3 coding sequence is TGTGCCAGCATTCATCAGGGGAGATCCTACGAGCAGTACTTC. It encodes CASIHQGRSYEQYF.

In DNA form, the CDR3 reads TGTGCCAGCAGCGGATATGGGGGGATGAACACTGAAGCTTTCTTT. Encoded protein: CASSGYGGMNTEAFF. The chain employs TRBV9 and TRBJ1-1; perhaps TRBD1 as D (5 bases). The CDR3 has 15 residues. Germline CDR1 is SGDLS and CDR2 is YYNGEE. V was cut by 3 bases and J by 0 bases, with 12 bases left in between.

V gene TRBV28 combines with J gene TRBJ2-5; 7 bases fit TRBD1. The ends lost 5 bases at V and 9 bases at J; junction bases unmatched: 6. Germline V gene data show CDR1 as MDHEN and CDR2 as SYDVKM. The CDR3 runs to 12 residues. CDR3 amino acids: CASSTGDEAQYF. CDR3 DNA sequence: TGTGCCAGCAGTACAGGGGACGAGGCCCAGTACTTC.

The rearrangement links TRBV20-1 to TRBJ1-2; weak D call: TRBD1 (5 bases). This CDR3 is 11 amino acids long. Germline V CDR1 and CDR2: DFQATT, SNEGSKA (reference sequence). V was cut by 5 bases and J by 6 bases, with 10 bases left in between. This CDR3 is CSAVSRDGYTF. The CDR3 DNA reads TGCAGTGCTGTATCCAGGGATGGCTACACCTTC.

The J gene is TRBJ2-7, the V gene TRBV7-2; 7 bases align to TRBD2. The CDR3 length is 17 residues. Germline V gene data show CDR1 as SGHTA and CDR2 as FQGNSA. After removal of 1 base from V and 2 bases from J, the junction contained 11 bases not matched to a gene. CDR3 sequence reads: CASSLVRASGRTYEQYF. Written as DNA, the CDR3 is TGTGCCAGCAGCTTAGTCAGAGCTAGCGGAAGAACCTACGAGCAGTACTTC.